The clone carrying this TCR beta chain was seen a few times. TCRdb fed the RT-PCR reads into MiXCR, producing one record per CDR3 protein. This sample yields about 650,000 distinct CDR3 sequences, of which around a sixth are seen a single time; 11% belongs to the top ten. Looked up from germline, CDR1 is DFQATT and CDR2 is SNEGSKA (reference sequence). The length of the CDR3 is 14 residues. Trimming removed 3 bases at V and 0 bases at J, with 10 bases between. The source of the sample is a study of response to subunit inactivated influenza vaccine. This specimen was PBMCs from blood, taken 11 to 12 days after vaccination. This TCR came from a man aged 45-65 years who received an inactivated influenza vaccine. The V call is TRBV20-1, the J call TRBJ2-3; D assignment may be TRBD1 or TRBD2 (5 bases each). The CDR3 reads CSASRGPSTDTQYF. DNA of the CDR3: TGCAGTGCTAGTCGGGGCCCGAGCACAGATACGCAGTATTTT.